This T cell receptor beta chain was recovered during a study of shared clonotypes between healthy human individuals. Overall study results and limits: Read depth was anticipated to influence clonotype sharing among donors. Researchers sampled blood only, noting tissue repertoires likely differ.

Replicate PCRs for sorted subsets used about 200 ng DNA; this equaled around 28,000 T cell genomes. Generated by immunoSEQ multiplex PCR, the TCRdb table keeps only in-frame clones and is missing some. The table has around 100,000 clones, around 64% seen once; the top ten hold more than 20%. The germline CDR1 and CDR2 sequences are MNHNS and SASEGT. This CDR3 is 15 amino acids long. Trimming removed 4 bases from V and 0 bases from J, with 7 bases in between. About this clone itself: Its antigen is currently unknown.

The source material was memory CD8+ T cells sorted from blood. Documented subset: CD45RO+ cells pooled with CCR7-negative TemRA cells. The rearrangement joins TRBV6-1 to TRBJ2-6, with unresolved D. This TCR came from a woman aged 25-40 years in good health. The CDR3 nucleotides read TGTGCCAGCAGTGTTCAGGACTCTGGGGCCAACGTCCTGACTTTC. Its translation: CASSVQDSGANVLTF.